The 8 T cell receptor beta chains below were found in one sample sequenced in a study of T cells in Graves' hyperthyroidism and ophthalmopathy. Amplified TCR beta CDR3 regions derived from RNA transcripts. HTBI primers were employed in a first-round RT-PCR of the TCR CDR3. TCRdb called the multiplex PCR reads again in MiXCR, with one record for every CDR3 protein. Among some 600,000 distinct CDR3 sequences listed, roughly 14% were seen once. Sequencing was done on a sample of blood. These receptors all stem from a woman aged 25 to 45 with Graves' hyperthyroidism that later progressed to Graves' ophthalmopathy.

This clonotype appeared many times. V gene TRBV5-5 combines with J gene TRBJ1-2; 7 bases fit TRBD1. The CDR3 is 14 amino acids. V was pared by 1 base and J by 8 bases, with 8 bases of the junction left unmatched. CDR1 and CDR2 (germline): SGHKS, YYEKEE (reference sequence). CDR3 sequence: CASSLLAGQRGYTF. Written as DNA, the CDR3 is TGTGCCAGCAGCTTGCTGGCGGGACAGCGGGGCTACACCTTC. The complete variable domain, with remaining parts taken from reference TRBV5-5 and TRBJ1-2, reads DAGVTQSPTHLIKTRGQQVTLRCSPISGHKSVSWYQQVLGQGPQFIFQYYEKEERGRGNFPDRFSARQFPNYSSELNVNALLLGDSALYLCASSLLAGQRGYTFGSGTRLTVV.

V is TRBV5-6 and J is TRBJ2-1, with 7 nucleotides matching TRBD2. Germline V CDR1 and CDR2: SGHDT, YYEEEE. This CDR3 is built from 15 residues. V lost 6 bases, J lost 0 bases, and 6 bases stayed unmatched. CDR3: CASTREGFSYNEQFF. CDR3 bases: TGTGCCAGCACCAGGGAGGGGTTCTCCTACAATGAGCAGTTCTTC.

CDR3 amino acids: CASIARGTAIKEAFF. CDR3 sequence (DNA): TGTGCCAGCATCGCACGGGGGACAGCAATAAAGGAAGCTTTCTTT. The rearrangement joins TRBV11-2 to TRBJ1-1; 7 bases map to TRBD1. This CDR3 contains 15 residues. After removal of 7 bases from V and 8 bases from J, the junction contained 16 bases not matched to a gene. Germline loops: CDR1 SGHAT, CDR2 FQNNGV.

This clonotype was detected many times. Mismatch with germline at one junction end may stem from a read error. V usage is TRBV11-3 and J usage is TRBJ1-1; 9 positions agree with TRBD1. The CDR3 loop spans 13 amino acids. Germline assignment: CDR1 SGHNT and CDR2 YENEEA. CDR3 nucleotide sequence: TGTGCCAGCAGCCTAGATCGGACAGGGGCTGCTTTCTTT. Protein sequence: CASSLDRTGAAFF. The whole variable domain, filled in from reference TRBV11-3 and TRBJ1-1, reads EAGVVQSPRYKIIEKKQPVAFWCNPISGHNTLYWYLQNLGQGPELLIRYENEEAVDDSQLPKDRFSAERLKGVDSTLKIQPAELGDSAVYLCASSLDRTGAAFFGQGTRLTVV.

This clonotype has ten or more counts. The chain carries TRBV11-3 and TRBJ2-7; no firm D call. CDR1 SGHNT and CDR2 YENEEA come from the germline V gene. The CDR3 is 17 amino acids. V lost 5 bases and J lost 0, with 20 bases in between. The CDR3 here is CASSRKNGRISSYEQYF. The CDR3 nucleotides read TGTGCCAGCAGCCGTAAAAACGGACGGATAAGCTCCTACGAGCAGTACTTC.

In this sample, this clonotype turned up many times. The J gene is TRBJ1-2, the V gene TRBV11-2; tentative D call: TRBD1 (5 bases). The CDR3 consists of 9 residues. From germline, CDR1 is SGHAT and CDR2 FQNNGV. The CDR3 coding sequence is TGTGTGGGGGGGAAGGGCTACACCTTC. Protein sequence: CVGGKGYTF.

This clonotype has at least ten counts. The rearrangement joins TRBV7-9 to TRBJ2-3; D gene ambiguous. CDR1 is SEHNR and CDR2 is FQNEAQ in the germline V gene (reference sequence). This CDR3 contains 13 residues. Trimming took 7 bases from V and 7 from J, leaving 15 bases between them. The CDR3 loop is CASNLVEGNTQYF. In nucleotides, the CDR3 is TGTGCCAGCAATCTGGTCGAAGGTAATACGCAGTATTTT. Full variable domain (rest looked up from reference TRBV7-9 and TRBJ2-3): DTGVSQNPRHKITKRGQNVTFRCDPISEHNRLYWYRQTLGQGPEFLTYFQNEAQLEKSRLLSDRFSAERPKGSFSTLEIQRTEQGDSAMYLCASNLVEGNTQYFGPGTRLTVL.

CDR3 nucleotide sequence: TGCAGTCCCGCGGACAGGGGGGACACTGAAGCTTTCTTT. Amino acid sequence: CSPADRGDTEAFF. The genes are TRBV20-1 and TRBJ1-1; 10 nucleotides align to TRBD1. Trimming took 8 bases from V and 3 from J; bases not matched to a gene: 6. Per the germline V gene, CDR1 is DFQATT and CDR2 is SNEGSKA (reference sequence). This CDR3 has 13 amino acids.